What follows is one TCR beta chain and its context. Its antigen is still unknown. V shed 3 bases and J 8 bases; nucleotides not matched to a gene: 5. The CDR3 has 13 amino acids. From germline, CDR1 is SGHKS and CDR2 YYEKEE (reference sequence). Primers: 60 V beta forward and 13 J beta reverse. Profiling relied on immunoSEQ multiplex PCR, and the TCRdb table lists in-frame clones only, not all of them. Of roughly 100,000 clones in the sample, more than 70% were seen once. These data belong to a study of glioma-infiltrating T cells after dendritic cell vaccination. The overall study: Three intradermal dendritic cell vaccine injections were given every two weeks. Study-wide points: Higher pretreatment TIL content predicted longer progression-free time and survival.

Fresh-frozen tumor tissue and more than two years of survival data were available for all. This clonotype was obtained from a human donor with glioblastoma. This sample comprised blood, obtained before dendritic cell vaccination. The chain uses TRBV5-5 and TRBJ1-2; 9 bases agree with TRBD1. CDR3 sequence: CASSSQGARGYTF. DNA of the CDR3: TGTGCCAGCAGCTCACAGGGGGCTCGGGGCTACACCTTC.